This is a list of T cell receptor beta chains from one sample in a study of control samples from healthy donors and cancer patients. Measured with immunoSEQ multiplex PCR; TCRdb has only the in-frame clones, and not every one. The data hold roughly 34,000 clones, with more than 85% observed a single time. Material for sequencing was PBMCs. These receptors all stem from a woman aged 35 to 49 with lung cancer. CDR3s include the opening cysteine and the closing phenylalanine or tryptophan. A D gene is named only where the DNA matches it firmly. Part of the rows lack a size; the others show once, few, many or a class for expanded clones.

cdr3_nt: TGTGCCACCAGAGGACAGGGGCCCGGAGCTTTCTTT
cdr3_aa: CATRGQGPGAFF
clone_size: few
v_call: TRBV24-1
d_call: TRBD1
j_call: TRBJ1-1

cdr3_nt: TGTGCCTGGAGTCCAGCTAGCAGCGATGAGCAGTTCTTC
cdr3_aa: CAWSPASSDEQFF
clone_size: NA
v_call: TRBV30
d_call: NA
j_call: TRBJ2-1

cdr3_nt: TGTGCCATCAGTGACGTCGGGGGCGTTGATGAAAAACTGTTTTTT
cdr3_aa: CAISDVGGVDEKLFF
clone_size: few
v_call: TRBV10-3
d_call: NA
j_call: TRBJ1-4

cdr3_nt: TGTGCCAGCAGGTCGGACAGGGGAACACCCCTCCACTTT
cdr3_aa: CASRSDRGTPLHF
clone_size: NA
v_call: TRBV12-3/TRBV12-4
d_call: TRBD1
j_call: TRBJ1-6

cdr3_nt: TGTGCCAGCAGTTTCCTCGGAGACACTGAAGCTTTCTTT
cdr3_aa: CASSFLGDTEAFF
clone_size: NA
v_call: TRBV27
d_call: NA
j_call: TRBJ1-1

cdr3_nt: TGTGCCAGCAGCTTAAGAGACCTCTATGGCTACACCTTC
cdr3_aa: CASSLRDLYGYTF
clone_size: NA
v_call: TRBV7-2
d_call: NA
j_call: TRBJ1-2

cdr3_nt: TGCAGTGCTAGTGGGCGGGGGGCCTACAATGAGCAGTTCTTC
cdr3_aa: CSASGRGAYNEQFF
clone_size: NA
v_call: TRBV20-1
d_call: TRBD2
j_call: TRBJ2-1

cdr3_nt: TGCGCCAGCAGAGACGGAGAGGCCGGCTACACCTTC
cdr3_aa: CASRDGEAGYTF
clone_size: NA
v_call: TRBV5-1
d_call: NA
j_call: TRBJ1-2

cdr3_nt: TGTGCCAGCAGCCAAGTCGCGGGTAGAGAGACCCAGTACTTC
cdr3_aa: CASSQVAGRETQYF
clone_size: NA
v_call: TRBV7-2
d_call: NA
j_call: TRBJ2-5

cdr3_nt: TGTGCCAGTAGTATAGGACAGGGGGATCCCTACGAGCAGTACTTC
cdr3_aa: CASSIGQGDPYEQYF
clone_size: NA
v_call: TRBV19
d_call: TRBD1
j_call: TRBJ2-7

cdr3_nt: TGTGCCAGCAGCCGGACTAGAACTGCAAGTTTCTCTGGGGCCAACGTCCTGACTTTC
cdr3_aa: CASSRTRTASFSGANVLTF
clone_size: NA
v_call: TRBV11-3
d_call: TRBD2
j_call: TRBJ2-6

cdr3_nt: TGTGCCACCAGCAGAGACATTTTCGGGGCTAGCGGGGGCCGGGAAGATACGCAGTATTTT
cdr3_aa: CATSRDIFGASGGREDTQYF
clone_size: once
v_call: TRBV15
d_call: TRBD2
j_call: TRBJ2-3

cdr3_nt: TGTGCCAGCAGCTTGGACCGGGGGCGCGGAGTTGGCTACACCTTC
cdr3_aa: CASSLDRGRGVGYTF
clone_size: NA
v_call: TRBV5-6
d_call: NA
j_call: TRBJ1-2

cdr3_nt: TGTGCCAGCAGTTCGTCCGGGGGAAGTGGGGCTGAAGCTTTCTTT
cdr3_aa: CASSSSGGSGAEAFF
clone_size: NA
v_call: TRBV6-5
d_call: NA
j_call: TRBJ1-1

cdr3_nt: TGTGCCAGCAAGGTGCAGGCCTATGGCTACACCTTC
cdr3_aa: CASKVQAYGYTF
clone_size: NA
v_call: TRBV28
d_call: NA
j_call: TRBJ1-2

cdr3_nt: TGTGCCAGCCGAGGTGAGACAGGTGATCAGCCCCAGCATTTT
cdr3_aa: CASRGETGDQPQHF
clone_size: NA
v_call: TRBV6-5
d_call: NA
j_call: TRBJ1-5

cdr3_nt: TGTGCCAGCAGTGAAACGGGGTCACCTTACACTGAAGCTTTCTTT
cdr3_aa: CASSETGSPYTEAFF
clone_size: NA
v_call: TRBV6-1
d_call: NA
j_call: TRBJ1-1

cdr3_nt: TGTGCCAGCAGCTTAGAGGGGGGGCGCGGGCAGCCCCAGCATTTT
cdr3_aa: CASSLEGGRGQPQHF
clone_size: NA
v_call: TRBV7-2
d_call: NA
j_call: TRBJ1-5

cdr3_nt: TGTGCCAGCAGCCCCTATCAGGTGACTAGTGGCTACACCTTC
cdr3_aa: CASSPYQVTSGYTF
clone_size: NA
v_call: TRBV7-2
d_call: NA
j_call: TRBJ1-2

cdr3_nt: TGTGCCAGCAGCGCACAGGGGGCGAATTCACCCCTCCACTTT
cdr3_aa: CASSAQGANSPLHF
clone_size: NA
v_call: TRBV9
d_call: TRBD1
j_call: TRBJ1-6

cdr3_nt: TGTGCCAGCAGCTTAGATCGGGGGGTTGATACGCAGTATTTT
cdr3_aa: CASSLDRGVDTQYF
clone_size: NA
v_call: TRBV11-2
d_call: TRBD2
j_call: TRBJ2-3

cdr3_nt: TGTGCCAGCAGCCCCGTTCTAGGGGGGGGGAACTATGGCTACACCTTC
cdr3_aa: CASSPVLGGGNYGYTF
clone_size: NA
v_call: TRBV7-6
d_call: NA
j_call: TRBJ1-2

cdr3_nt: TGCGCCAGCAGCCAAGAGAGGCCTAGCGGGGGGATTACAGATACGCAGTATTTT
cdr3_aa: CASSQERPSGGITDTQYF
clone_size: NA
v_call: TRBV4-3
d_call: TRBD2
j_call: TRBJ2-3

cdr3_nt: TGCGCCAGCAGCTATAACGGACAGGGAATAAGCAATGAGCAGTTCTTC
cdr3_aa: CASSYNGQGISNEQFF
clone_size: NA
v_call: TRBV5-1
d_call: TRBD1
j_call: TRBJ2-1

cdr3_nt: TGCGCCAGCAGCCAAGAAGGGGTGGGCTCTGGCTACACCTTC
cdr3_aa: CASSQEGVGSGYTF
clone_size: NA
v_call: TRBV4-3
d_call: NA
j_call: TRBJ1-2

cdr3_nt: TGTGCCAGCAGCTTAGGTGGGACAGGGGTAAACTATGGCTACACCTTC
cdr3_aa: CASSLGGTGVNYGYTF
clone_size: NA
v_call: TRBV11-2
d_call: TRBD1
j_call: TRBJ1-2

cdr3_nt: TGTGCCAGCAGCTCCAGGGGTTACACCGGGGAGCTGTTTTTT
cdr3_aa: CASSSRGYTGELFF
clone_size: NA
v_call: TRBV7-8
d_call: NA
j_call: TRBJ2-2

cdr3_nt: TGTGCCAGCAGGGGAGGGGGCGGCTACAATGAGCAGTTCTTC
cdr3_aa: CASRGGGGYNEQFF
clone_size: NA
v_call: TRBV2
d_call: NA
j_call: TRBJ2-1

cdr3_nt: TGTGCCAGCAGCCTAGGGGGCAGGTGGGGCACTGAAGCTTTCTTT
cdr3_aa: CASSLGGRWGTEAFF
clone_size: NA
v_call: TRBV5-6
d_call: TRBD1
j_call: TRBJ1-1

cdr3_nt: TGTGCCAGCACTCAAACAGGGGGCCTCCGCTCCTACAATGAGCAGTTCTTC
cdr3_aa: CASTQTGGLRSYNEQFF
clone_size: NA
v_call: TRBV25-1
d_call: TRBD1
j_call: TRBJ2-1

cdr3_nt: TGCGCCAGCAGCTTGGGATCGATGGGGATAGCCGGACAGGGTGGATATGGCTACACCTTC
cdr3_aa: CASSLGSMGIAGQGGYGYTF
clone_size: few
v_call: TRBV5-1
d_call: TRBD1
j_call: TRBJ1-2

cdr3_nt: TGTGCCAGCAGCCAAGATGGGGAGGGGGCGGGAACTGAAGCTTTCTTT
cdr3_aa: CASSQDGEGAGTEAFF
clone_size: NA
v_call: TRBV14
d_call: TRBD1
j_call: TRBJ1-1

cdr3_nt: TGCGCCAGCAGCCCCGGGAACGAGCAGTACTTC
cdr3_aa: CASSPGNEQYF
clone_size: NA
v_call: TRBV4-1
d_call: NA
j_call: TRBJ2-7

cdr3_nt: TGTGCCAGCAGTTGGGACGGCCTAACGTCGGGTGGCTACACCTTC
cdr3_aa: CASSWDGLTSGGYTF
clone_size: once
v_call: TRBV6-5
d_call: NA
j_call: TRBJ1-2

cdr3_nt: TGTGCCAGCAGCTTGGACCCTGCCACAGATACGCAGTATTTT
cdr3_aa: CASSLDPATDTQYF
clone_size: NA
v_call: TRBV5-5
d_call: NA
j_call: TRBJ2-3

cdr3_nt: TGTGCCAGCAGTTTCTGGGACAGCGCAGATCAGCCCCAGCATTTT
cdr3_aa: CASSFWDSADQPQHF
clone_size: NA
v_call: TRBV6-2/TRBV6-3
d_call: TRBD1
j_call: TRBJ1-5

cdr3_nt: TGTGCCATCAGTACCCCGGGACAGGGTGCAGAGACCCAGTACTTC
cdr3_aa: CAISTPGQGAETQYF
clone_size: few
v_call: TRBV10-3
d_call: TRBD1
j_call: TRBJ2-5

cdr3_nt: TGTGCCAGCAGCGCCAGTTGGGGTGGAAACACCATATATTTT
cdr3_aa: CASSASWGGNTIYF
clone_size: NA
v_call: TRBV5-6
d_call: NA
j_call: TRBJ1-3

cdr3_nt: TGTGCCACCATCAAGACCCCGGGACAGGGAATCTACTCCTACAATGAGCAGTTCTTC
cdr3_aa: CATIKTPGQGIYSYNEQFF
clone_size: NA
v_call: TRBV15
d_call: TRBD1
j_call: TRBJ2-1

cdr3_nt: TGTGCCATCAGGCCGGCCTCTGGAGGCGGGGAGCTGTTTTTT
cdr3_aa: CAIRPASGGGELFF
clone_size: NA
v_call: TRBV10-3
d_call: NA
j_call: TRBJ2-2

cdr3_nt: TGTGCCAGCAGCGCACTTCGGGGTACGAACACCGGGGAGCTGTTTTTT
cdr3_aa: CASSALRGTNTGELFF
clone_size: NA
v_call: TRBV11-1
d_call: NA
j_call: TRBJ2-2

cdr3_nt: TGCAGCGTTAGTACAGCAGGGGTCAATCAGCCCCAGCATTTT
cdr3_aa: CSVSTAGVNQPQHF
clone_size: NA
v_call: TRBV29-1
d_call: NA
j_call: TRBJ1-5

cdr3_nt: TGTGCCTGGAGCAATACCGGGACAGGGAAGATTTTT
cdr3_aa: CAWSNTGTGKIF
clone_size: NA
v_call: TRBV30
d_call: TRBD1
j_call: TRBJ1-4

cdr3_nt: TGCGCCAGCAGCTTGGGTGGGGACAGCCTAAGCACAGATACGCAGTATTTT
cdr3_aa: CASSLGGDSLSTDTQYF
clone_size: NA
v_call: TRBV5-1
d_call: TRBD1
j_call: TRBJ2-3

cdr3_nt: TGTGCCAGCAGCCCCAGGGCCGGGACTAGCGCCTATGAGCAGTTCTTC
cdr3_aa: CASSPRAGTSAYEQFF
clone_size: NA
v_call: TRBV7-3
d_call: TRBD2
j_call: TRBJ2-1